One sample yielded the 30 T cell receptor beta chains listed below, sequenced in a study of blood T cell repertoires in COVID-19. Measured with immunoSEQ multiplex PCR; TCRdb has only the in-frame clones, and not every one. In the table there are 200,000 to 250,000 clones, less than 90% of which are singletons. The sequencing sample was made of peripheral blood. These receptors originate from a woman older than 75 with active or convalescent COVID-19.

In DNA, the CDR3 is TGTGCCAGCAGCCCGGCAGCGGGGGTCACGTACAATGAGCAGTTCTTC. Encoded protein: CASSPAAGVTYNEQFF. V usage is TRBV11-3 and J usage is TRBJ2-1, with 8 bases matching TRBD2. This CDR3 comprises 16 residues. The J segment lost 4 bases and the V segment lost 5 bases, leaving 10 bases of the junction unmatched. The germline CDR1 and CDR2 sequences are SGHNT and YENEEA.

This clone came up a few times. This chain uses TRBV28 with TRBJ2-7; 11 positions agree with TRBD2. CDR1 is MDHEN and CDR2 is SYDVKM in the germline V gene. CDR3 length: 16 amino acids. J gave up 4 bases and V 1 base, and 6 bases lay outside the gene matches. CDR3 DNA: TGTGCCAGCAGTTTATTCGCTAGCGGGGGGTTATACGAGCAGTACTTC. Translation: CASSLFASGGLYEQYF.

The chain employs TRBV6-5 and TRBJ2-1; D gene uncertain. The CDR3 consists of 14 residues. The germline V gene encodes CDR1 MNHEY and CDR2 SVGAGI. The ends were cut back, 5 bases at V and 0 bases at J, with 8 bases in the middle. The CDR3 DNA reads as TGTGCCAGCAGTCGCACTCTCTCCTACAATGAGCAGTTCTTC. It is translated as CASSRTLSYNEQFF.

The chain is built from TRBV6-1 and TRBJ2-4; a weak D match, TRBD2 (5 bases). The CDR3 totals 16 residues. Germline lookup yields CDR1 MNHNS and CDR2 SASEGT. V gave up 4 bases and J gave up 2 bases, with 15 bases separating them. The CDR3, as DNA: TGTGCCAGCAGTGGTTTCAATCGGGGTACCAAAAACATTCAGTACTTC. It yields the protein CASSGFNRGTKNIQYF.

The chain is built from TRBV9 and TRBJ1-1; D unresolved. In germline, CDR1 is SGDLS, CDR2 YYNGEE. This CDR3 has 14 residues. V lost 0 bases and J lost 7, with 13 bases in between. CDR3 coding DNA: TGTGCCAGCAGCGTAGGAATCCTCACGGTTGAAGCTTTCTTT. It yields the protein CASSVGILTVEAFF.

The gene calls are TRBV10-3 and TRBJ2-1; D unresolved. CDR3 length: 14 amino acids. V lost 4 bases and J 4 bases, leaving 11 bases between the germline ends. Germline CDR1 reads ENHRY; CDR2 reads SYGVKD. In nucleotides, the CDR3 is TGTGCCATCAGTGGAACCGGGTCTTACAATGAGCAGTTCTTC. Its protein is CAISGTGSYNEQFF.

The V gene is TRBV4-2, the J gene TRBJ1-2, with D possibly being TRBD1 (6 bases). V was trimmed by 1 base and J by 3 bases, leaving 12 bases between them. From germline, CDR1 is LGHNA and CDR2 YNFKEQ. The CDR3 consists of 15 residues. The CDR3 reads CASSQVSGADYGYTF. CDR3 in DNA: TGTGCCAGCAGCCAAGTTTCAGGGGCGGACTATGGCTACACCTTC.

The chain recombines TRBV27 with TRBJ1-2; 7 nucleotides align to TRBD1. The CDR3 has 14 amino acids. Germline V gives CDR1 MNHEY, CDR2 SMNVEV (reference sequence). Trimming removed 5 bases from V and 8 bases from J; junction bases left unmatched: 11. CDR3 DNA: TGTGCCAGCAGTCGGTTGAGGGGGCGTCGGGGCTACACCTTC. It is translated as CASSRLRGRRGYTF.

The V gene is TRBV9, the J gene TRBJ2-5; 10 bases align to TRBD1. CDR1 and CDR2 (germline): SGDLS, YYNGEE. Trimming took 3 bases from V and 4 from J; bases not matched to a gene: 3. The CDR3 runs to 14 residues. The CDR3 DNA reads as TGTGCCAGCAGCGATGACAGGGGGCGAGAGACCCAGTACTTC. This codes for CASSDDRGRETQYF.

The chain recombines TRBV19 with TRBJ2-5; D uncertain. V gave up 3 bases and J gave up 7 bases, with 15 bases separating them. Germline V lookup: CDR1 LNHDA, CDR2 SQIVND (reference sequence). The CDR3 has 14 amino acids. The CDR3 protein is CASSINHPTGTQYF. The CDR3 nucleotides are TGTGCCAGTAGTATTAACCACCCGACGGGGACCCAGTACTTC.

This sequence joins TRBV10-3 and TRBJ2-1, with TRBD2 matching 9 bases. The J segment lost 9 bases and the V segment lost 6 bases, leaving 18 bases of the junction unmatched. This CDR3 region has 17 residues. Germline V gene data show CDR1 as ENHRY and CDR2 as SYGVKD. CDR3 nucleotides: TGTGCCATCAGGAAATCAAAGCTAGCGGGGACTCTTGGTGAGCAGTTCTTC. As protein: CAIRKSKLAGTLGEQFF.

The chain uses TRBV6-2 or TRBV6-3 and TRBJ2-7; possible D gene TRBD1, 6 bases. The V gene's germline CDR1 is MNHEY and CDR2 SVGEGT. The CDR3 runs 12 residues. The V end lost 0 bases, the J end lost 8 bases, and 8 bases lay between the germline ends. CDR3 DNA: TGTGCCAGCAGTTACTCCGGGACAAAGCAGTACTTC. This translates into CASSYSGTKQYF.

V usage is TRBV7-8 and J usage is TRBJ1-4; the match to TRBD1 covers 7 bases. CDR1 SGHVS and CDR2 FQNEAQ come from the germline V gene. The CDR3 is made up of 15 amino acids. V shed 2 bases and J 5 bases; nucleotides not matched to a gene: 5. CDR3 protein: CASSLTGVENEKLFF. The CDR3 DNA reads TGTGCCAGCAGCTTAACAGGGGTCGAAAATGAAAAACTGTTTTTT. Supplemented by reference TRBV7-8 and TRBJ1-4, the full variable domain reads GAGVSQSPRYKVAKRGQDVALRCDPISGHVSLFWYQQALGQGPEFLTYFQNEAQLDKSGLPSDRFFAERPEGSVSTLKIQRTQQEDSAVYLCASSLTGVENEKLFFGSGTQLSVL.

The gene calls are TRBV19 and TRBJ2-3; TRBD2 is a possible D gene (6 bases). Trimming pared 5 bases from V and 5 bases from J, leaving 26 bases between. Germline CDR1 is LNHDA and CDR2 is SQIVND (reference sequence). This CDR3 has 18 amino acids. CDR3 region: CASSRSDQRALVGDTQYF. The CDR3 nucleotides read TGTGCCAGTAGTCGGTCCGACCAGCGGGCCTTAGTTGGAGATACGCAGTATTTT. The variable domain in full, with the rest retrieved from reference TRBV19 and TRBJ2-3, is DGGITQSPKYLFRKEGQNVTLSCEQNLNHDAMYWYRQDPGQGLRLIYYSQIVNDFQKGDIAEGYSVSREKKESFPLTVTSAQKNPTAFYLCASSRSDQRALVGDTQYFGPGTRLTVL.

The chain couples TRBV18 to TRBJ1-1; D is ambiguous. The germline V and J ends were trimmed by 3 bases and 6 bases, with 17 bases remaining between them. The CDR3 has 15 residues. CDR1 is KGHSH, CDR2 LQKENI, per germline. The CDR3 loop is CASSPSSATIAEAFF. The CDR3 nucleotides are TGTGCCAGCTCACCGAGTAGCGCTACTATTGCTGAAGCTTTCTTT.

This chain uses TRBV27 with TRBJ2-5; a weak D match, TRBD1 (6 bases). This CDR3 comprises 14 residues. V was pared by 3 bases and J by 7 bases, with 15 bases between. CDR1 and CDR2 from the germline V gene are MNHEY and SMNVEV (reference sequence). CDR3 DNA sequence: TGTGCCAGCAGTTTCCAGGGGCTTGGGGGGACCCAGTACTTC. Protein product: CASSFQGLGGTQYF.

This chain uses TRBV6-5 with TRBJ2-3, with TRBD1 as a possible D gene (6 bases). This CDR3 comprises 15 residues. V was pared by 6 bases and J by 0 bases, with 13 bases between. CDR1 is MNHEY and CDR2 is SVGAGI in the germline V gene. The CDR3 region has the DNA TGTGCCAGCAGCGACAGGCCCTCTAGCACAGATACGCAGTATTTT. This sequence encodes CASSDRPSSTDTQYF.

This clone appeared once. The chain has TRBV7-3 and TRBJ2-2; D not resolved. Germline CDR1 SGHTA, CDR2 FQGTGA. The V gene lost 3 bases and the J gene lost 8 bases, with 7 bases spanning the gap. There are 12 residues in the CDR3. The CDR3 coding sequence is TGTGCCAGCAGCTTCTCCAGGGGGGAGCTGTTTTTT. This sequence encodes CASSFSRGELFF.

The chain is built from TRBV18 and TRBJ2-7, with 8 bases matching TRBD2. CDR1 is KGHSH, CDR2 LQKENI, per germline. This CDR3 has 16 amino acids. V lost 6 bases to trimming and J lost 4 bases; unmatched junction nucleotides: 14. The CDR3 loop is CASSPSWAAGAYEQYF. The CDR3 region has the DNA TGTGCCAGCTCGCCCTCCTGGGCAGCGGGAGCGTACGAGCAGTACTTC.

This chain connects TRBV21-1 to TRBJ1-1. TRBV21-1 is a listed pseudogene. This CDR3 region has 17 residues. CDR3 region: CASSKVGAYQLNTEAFF. The CDR3, as DNA: TGTGCCAGCAGCAAAGTGGGAGCCTACCAACTGAACACTGAAGCTTTCTTT.

The chain has TRBV20-1 and TRBJ1-4; D not certain. Looked up from germline, CDR1 is DFQATT and CDR2 is SNEGSKA (reference sequence). The CDR3 is made up of 13 amino acids. Trimming took 3 bases from V and 7 from J, leaving 12 bases between them. The CDR3 reads CSASTLPSEKLFF. The CDR3 nucleotides read TGCAGTGCTAGTACCCTCCCGAGTGAAAAACTGTTTTTT.

The chain links TRBV2 to TRBJ1-5; 9 nucleotides align to TRBD1. This CDR3 contains 14 residues. Per the germline V gene, CDR1 is SNHLY and CDR2 is FYNNEI. After removal of 4 bases from V and 7 bases from J, the junction contained 5 bases not matched to a gene. CDR3 DNA sequence: TGTGCCAGCAGTGTCACAGGGGGCGGACAGCCCCAGCATTTT. This encodes CASSVTGGGQPQHF.

The chain uses TRBV10-3 and TRBJ2-5, with 14 bases matching TRBD2. Germline values: CDR1 ENHRY, CDR2 SYGVKD. The CDR3 sequence is 14 residues long. J lost 4 bases, V lost 10 bases, and 5 bases had no gene match. The CDR3 loop reads CATGGLAGGETQYF. The CDR3 DNA reads as TGTGCCACCGGAGGACTAGCGGGAGGAGAGACCCAGTACTTC.

The genes are TRBV7-2 and TRBJ2-7; D gene ambiguous. The CDR3 loop spans 12 amino acids. Germline V lookup: CDR1 SGHTA, CDR2 FQGNSA. Between the trimmed V and J ends, which lost 3 bases and 0 bases, there was a span of 3 bases. The CDR3: CASSFSSYEQYF. The CDR3, as DNA: TGTGCCAGCAGCTTTAGCTCCTACGAGCAGTACTTC.

The chain has TRBV19 and TRBJ1-5; possible D gene TRBD1, 6 bases. Between the trimmed V and J ends, which lost 5 bases and 2 bases, there was a span of 7 bases. The CDR3 consists of 13 residues. Germline CDR1 reads LNHDA; CDR2 reads SQIVND (reference sequence). CDR3 nucleotides: TGTGCCAGTAGTCAGGGGCGCAATCAGCCCCAGCATTTT. This sequence encodes CASSQGRNQPQHF.

This chain joins TRBV7-3 and TRBJ2-2, with D unresolved. V was clipped by 1 base and J by 1 base, with 10 bases between them. Germline CDR1 and CDR2: SGHTA and FQGTGA. The CDR3 contains 16 residues. Here the CDR3 DNA reads TGTGCCAGCAGCTTAAATCAATACAGGAACACCGGGGAGCTGTTTTTT. Translated, it gives CASSLNQYRNTGELFF. Supplemented by reference TRBV7-3 and TRBJ2-2, the full variable domain reads GAGVSQTPSNKVTEKGKYVELRCDPISGHTALYWYRQSLGQGPEFLIYFQGTGAADDSGLPNDRFFAVRPEGSVSTLKIQRTERGDSAVYLCASSLNQYRNTGELFFGEGSRLTVL.

The chain links TRBV3-1 (or the pseudogene TRBV3-2) to TRBJ2-2; tentatively, D is TRBD2 (5 bases). V shed 7 bases and J shed 2 bases, with 17 bases lying between them. The CDR3 spans 16 residues. The germline V gene has CDR1 LGHDT and CDR2 YNNKEL (reference sequence). In DNA form, the CDR3 reads TGTGCCAGCATATCAAATGCCGGACTTAACACCGGGGAGCTGTTTTTT. Translating it yields CASISNAGLNTGELFF.

The V and J genes are TRBV7-8 and TRBJ2-5, with 7 bases fitting TRBD1. V was clipped by 5 bases and J by 3 bases; unmatched bases: 12. Germline assignment: CDR1 SGHVS and CDR2 FQNEAQ. The length of the CDR3 is 16 residues. The CDR3 region is CASSLGGRGKKETQYF. In nucleotides, the CDR3 is TGTGCCAGCAGCCTCGGTGGCAGGGGGAAAAAAGAGACCCAGTACTTC.

V and J are TRBV7-3 and TRBJ2-7; 7 bases match TRBD1. The germline V gene encodes CDR1 SGHTA and CDR2 FQGTGA. V trimming: 0 bases; J trimming: 4 bases; junction bases outside the gene matches: 3. The length of the CDR3 is 14 residues. This CDR3 is CASSLTGGGYEQYF. For the CDR3, the DNA is TGTGCCAGCAGCTTAACAGGGGGCGGGTACGAGCAGTACTTC. Combining the CDR3 with reference TRBV7-3 and TRBJ2-7 gives the whole variable domain GAGVSQTPSNKVTEKGKYVELRCDPISGHTALYWYRQSLGQGPEFLIYFQGTGAADDSGLPNDRFFAVRPEGSVSTLKIQRTERGDSAVYLCASSLTGGGYEQYFGPGTRLTVT.

This chain links TRBV11-3 with TRBJ2-3, with 8 bases fitting TRBD1. This CDR3 region has 15 residues. Germline V gene sequence: CDR1 SGHNT, CDR2 YENEEA. V was pared by 5 bases and J by 6 bases, with 10 bases of the junction left unmatched. CDR3 in DNA: TGTGCCAGCAGCAATGGGCAGGGGGCATGGGATACGCAGTATTTT. Amino acid sequence: CASSNGQGAWDTQYF.